This T cell receptor (beta chain) was found in a study of CD8+ T cells in alopecia areata (dated by TCRdb to the late 2010s). In the study overall: Treated patients were enrolled in an open-label pilot trial of oral tofacitinib at 5 to 10 mg twice daily for moderate-to-severe alopecia areata. Tofacitinib was given for 6 to 18 months, followed by 6 months of follow-up off drug to assess delayed response and recurrence. For the treated patients, the SALT score, which quantifies what percentage of scalp surface area is affected, served as the measure of disease severity. On the human side, TCRbeta sequencing was run on scalp tissue and on sorted CD4+ and CD8+ peripheral blood T cells from healthy controls and from alopecia areata patients with either patchy or totalis/universalis disease. immunoSEQ multiplex PCR using 35 Vbeta forward primers and 13 Jbeta reverse primers was used to amplify TCRbeta CDR3 regions. RNA came from the PAXgene miRNA kit for fixed scalp, the miRNeasy kit for PBMCs, and the RNeasy kit for mouse skin. Tofacitinib-treated patients had biopsies at baseline and at 4 and 24 weeks of treatment, with a later scalp biopsy in several patients. Clonality in the scalp was compared among normal scalp (n=4), patchy alopecia areata scalp (n=8), and alopecia totalis/universalis scalp (n=8). The study used high-throughput TCRbeta sequencing to examine T cell clonal expansion in alopecia areata, in both the C3H/HeJ mouse model and human patients. Beyond this particular receptor, the publication reports: Tofacitinib significantly lowered scalp clonality and the number of expanded CD8+ clones among the top 100 scalp clones. Compared with normal scalp, lesional scalp had higher clonality and more expanded CD8+ clones, particularly in alopecia totalis/universalis, a pattern that suggests antigenic drive. Shared TCR sequences between patients were less evident than in mice, which may be partly attributable to HLA diversity in the patient population. Scalp TCR repertoire analysis is complicated because resident alphabeta T cells in normal human skin are also sequenced, whereas mouse skin is dominated by gammadelta T cells. During tofacitinib treatment, many expanded lesional clones remained in scalp and blood, and this persistence may partly explain relapse after treatment is stopped. Because the treated cohort was small and included a single nonresponder, larger studies are needed to assess links between baseline CD8+ expansion and response.

The method behind the library was the immunoSEQ multiplex PCR assay. For TCR sequencing, RNA was extracted from every sample and reverse transcribed into cDNA to serve as template. SuperScript III was used to make first-strand cDNA, primed with a 2:1 mix of oligo-dT and random hexamers. A synthetic immune receptor repertoire was used to measure amplification bias, and any remaining bias was corrected computationally. The paper's processing steps were these. After raw reads were preprocessed to remove errors, the CDR3 was defined following IMGT conventions as running from the conserved cysteine to phenylalanine. To get clonality, Shannon entropy was normalized by log2 of the number of productive unique TCRs and the result was subtracted from 1. Whether scalp clones were CD4 or CD8 was inferred by matching scalp TCRbeta sequences against CD4 and CD8 repertoires sorted from blood. The source is immuneACCESS, and TCRdb retained only in-frame sequences with V and J called. Part of the clones is not carried over; for the studies checked, unresolved V genes explain less than half of this, and the remainder is unexplained. V and J calls and clone size come straight from that table; D and trimming were deduced from the DNA. This sample has about 190,000 clones in its table, and 64% of those were observed once. Roughly 4.2% of the sample is taken by the ten largest.

Reading the germline V gene gives CDR1 SGHDT and CDR2 YYEEEE. Trimming takes 2 bases from V and 3 bases from J, and the germline ends sit 16 bases apart. The CDR3, from cysteine to phenylalanine, totals 16 residues. Left in the record is the CDR3 DNA by itself, 48 bases read in frame from the first base. The intended sense of this specimen's time point label: more than 3 weeks on oral tofacitinib. The treatment or condition label of this sample denotes: oral pan-JAK inhibitor, 5-10 mg twice daily. From alopecia areata patients, peripheral blood was collected along with lesional scalp punch biopsies. PBMCs were isolated by density centrifugation and stained for CD3, CD4 and CD8, after which CD4+ and CD8+ T cells were sorted on a FACSAria. This clone has more than one count but fewer than ten. Its antigen has not been determined. Per-base quality was not reported, and no clone a single base away is much larger than it.

The chain is made from TRBV5-6 and TRBJ2-3; the D element might be TRBD1 or TRBD2, as each aligns at 5 bases. This clonotype was obtained from a human donor with alopecia areata. Sequences were derived from CD4+ T cells sorted from blood, sampled at week 4, from a patient treated with tofacitinib. The nucleotides read TGTGCCAGCAGCTTCGGTGGGGGAGTGGGGACAGATACGCAGTATTTT. This codes for CASSFGGGVGTDTQYF.